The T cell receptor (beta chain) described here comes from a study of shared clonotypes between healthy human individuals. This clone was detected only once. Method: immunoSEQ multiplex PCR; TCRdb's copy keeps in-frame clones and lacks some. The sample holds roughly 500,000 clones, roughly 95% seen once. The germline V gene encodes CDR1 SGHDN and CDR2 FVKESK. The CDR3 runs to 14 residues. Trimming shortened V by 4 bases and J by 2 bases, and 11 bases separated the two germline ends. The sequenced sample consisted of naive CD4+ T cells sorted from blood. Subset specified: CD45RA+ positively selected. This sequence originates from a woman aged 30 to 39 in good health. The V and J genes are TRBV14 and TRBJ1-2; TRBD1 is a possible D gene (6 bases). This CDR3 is CASSLGGPNYGYTF. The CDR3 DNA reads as TGTGCCAGCAGCCTGGGGGGCCCCAACTATGGCTACACCTTC.